The source of this T cell receptor beta chain is a study of response to subunit inactivated influenza vaccine. One entry per CDR3 protein, called by TCRdb with MiXCR from the RT-PCR reads. This sample has hundreds of thousands of distinct CDR3 sequences; 15% to 20% occur once, and the top ten carry 2.5% to 3.5%. The CDR3 length is 15 residues. Sequenced here: CD4+ T cells sorted from PBMCs, sampled less than 25 months after vaccination. The V call is TRBV21-1, the J call TRBJ2-7; TRBD1 was called by the table and not checked on the DNA. TRBV21-1 corresponds to a pseudogene. The receptor's source is a man aged 45 to 75 who received an inactivated influenza vaccine. CDR3 coding DNA: TGTGCCAGCTTTCCCCCTGACTTCCTAGTCTACGAGCAGTACTTC. Translating it yields CASFPPDFLVYEQYF.